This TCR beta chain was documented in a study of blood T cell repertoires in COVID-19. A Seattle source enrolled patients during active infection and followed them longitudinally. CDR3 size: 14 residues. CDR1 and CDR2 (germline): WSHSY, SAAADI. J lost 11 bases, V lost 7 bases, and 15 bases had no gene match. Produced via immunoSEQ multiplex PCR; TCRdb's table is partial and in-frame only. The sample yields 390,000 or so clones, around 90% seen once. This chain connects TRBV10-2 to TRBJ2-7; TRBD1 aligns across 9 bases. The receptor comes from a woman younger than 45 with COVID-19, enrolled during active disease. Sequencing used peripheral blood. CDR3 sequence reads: CASNTGTGSRGEYF. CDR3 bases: TGCGCCAGCAATACCGGGACAGGGTCTCGTGGAGAGTACTTC.